Listed here is a single T cell receptor beta chain. The record originates from a study of blood T cell repertoires in COVID-19. Overall study context: Some COVID-19 samples were acute and others convalescent; all came from the United States, Italy and Spain. PBMCs, B-cell-depleted T cells, or T cells provided the cDNA or gDNA that made up the material.

In the study's own analysis: For nucleated cells, counts were estimated from reference gene primer amplification. The method was immunoSEQ multiplex PCR; TCRdb's version includes in-frame clones alone and lacks a portion of them. D and trimming were read from the DNA, whereas the V and J calls and clone size are those reported in that table. This sample has approximately 210,000 clones, with approximately 91% found just once. Germline CDR1 reads SGHAT; CDR2 reads FQNNGV. This CDR3 comprises 19 residues. Trimming removed 1 base from V and 0 bases from J; junction bases left unmatched: 10. The rearrangement links TRBV11-2 to TRBJ2-2; 8 bases are a match to TRBD2. The TCR originated in a middle-aged woman who had recovered from COVID-19. Sample: peripheral blood. The CDR3 is CASSLVVGSGATNTGELFF. As DNA, the CDR3 is TGTGCCAGCAGCTTAGTTGTTGGTAGCGGGGCCACGAACACCGGGGAGCTGTTTTTT.